This T cell receptor beta chain was obtained from a study of vaccination and CD4 T cells after COVID-19. Whole-study context: The control cultures got either a CEFX pool, an HIV-1 Nef pool, or no peptide at all.

The Oncomine TCR Beta short-read assay sequenced DNA from cultured CD4+ T cells. TCRdb itself ran the PCR reads through MiXCR, one entry per CDR3 protein. In the table there are 11,000 to 15,000 distinct CDR3 sequences, around 56% of which are singletons. Treatment of the sample: roughly ten-day PBMC culture with coronavirus spike peptide pools or control peptides (ViraFEST assay). J gave up 3 bases and V 3 bases, and 4 bases lay outside the gene matches. CDR1 and CDR2 from the germline V gene are SGHAT and FQNNGV. This CDR3 region has 14 residues. A remark on this clonotype: Antigen unknown.

This chain connects TRBV11-2 to TRBJ1-1; TRBD1 agrees at 7 bases. The origin of this receptor is a human donor who had recovered from COVID-19. Sequenced sample: CD4+ T cells from blood, cultured in vitro. The CDR3 protein is CASSFDRVDTEAFF. CDR3 in DNA: TGTGCCAGCAGCTTTGACAGGGTGGACACTGAAGCTTTCTTT.